This T cell receptor (beta chain) was found in a study of blood T cell repertoires in COVID-19. Study overall: Samples representing acute and convalescent COVID-19 were sourced from the United States, Italy and Spain. PBMCs, B-cell-depleted T cells, or T cells were the source of the cDNA or gDNA that made up the material.

A single count supports this clone. Trimming took 5 bases from V and 9 from J; bases not matched to a gene: 3. The CDR3 consists of 13 residues. Original data processing: Estimation of nucleated cell counts relied on the amplification of reference gene primers. Here immunoSEQ multiplex PCR was the method, and the copy in TCRdb shows in-frame clones only, minus some. V and J calls and clone size are copied from that table; D and trimming were computed from the DNA. The table has just over 150,000 clones, 75% to 90% seen once. Sequencing input: peripheral blood. This clonotype was sampled from a woman between 40 and 50 years old with acute or convalescent COVID-19. This chain links TRBV12-3 or TRBV12-4 with TRBJ1-6; 8 nucleotides match TRBD1. The CDR3 DNA follows: TGTGCCAGCAGTGGACAGGGTACTTCACCCCTCCACTTT. It yields the protein CASSGQGTSPLHF.